The T cell receptor beta chain under discussion was sequenced for a study of beta chain features in type 1 diabetes. Study-level points and caveats: Sequencing the cDNA could make cells with high TCR expression show up more than they should. It was possible that PCR favored shorter templates, equally so in patients and controls. A closer apparent resemblance between naive, central memory and Treg TCRB repertoires was seen in patients than in healthy donors. All four CD4+ subsets of Type 1 diabetes patients contained TCRB CDR3s that were moderately but significantly shorter.

The sequenced template was cDNA made from the entire isolated RNA. TCRdb's copy holds only in-frame clones and misses some; the assay was immunoSEQ multiplex PCR. The table lists 300,000 to 350,000 clones, less than 15% of them singletons, with nearly 0.015% in the top ten. This CDR3 region has 13 residues. Germline CDR1 is LNHDA and CDR2 is SQIVND (reference sequence). V lost 8 bases and J 4 bases, leaving 14 bases between the germline ends. This clone has more than one count but fewer than ten. Its specificity is unknown. The clonotype comes from a woman aged 18-29 years with type 1 diabetes. The chain carries TRBV19 and TRBJ1-2; tentative D call: TRBD1 (5 bases). Input material: naive CD4+ T cells from blood. CDR3 sequence reads: CASSPGLSYGYTF. Here the CDR3 DNA reads TGTGCCAGTTCCCCGGGACTGAGCTATGGCTACACCTTC. The full variable domain, in which reference TRBV19 and TRBJ1-2 provide the parts outside the CDR3, is DGGITQSPKYLFRKEGQNVTLSCEQNLNHDAMYWYRQDPGQGLRLIYYSQIVNDFQKGDIAEGYSVSREKKESFPLTVTSAQKNPTAFYLCASSPGLSYGYTFGSGTRLTVV.